Detailed here is one T cell receptor beta chain. These data are taken from a study of chemoradiotherapy in HPV16-positive cancers. Germline CDR1 is SGHRS and CDR2 is YFSETQ. This CDR3 comprises 19 residues. With V trimmed by 2 bases and J by 4 bases, 15 bases remained unmatched. Sequenced by immunoSEQ multiplex PCR; TCRdb stores in-frame clones only, minus some. The table includes about 24,000 clones, around 94% detected once. Sampling was done from a patient who underwent chemoradiotherapy. This chain joins TRBV5-1 and TRBJ2-1, with 10 bases identical to TRBD1. This sequence originates from a human donor with HPV-associated anogenital cancer. The CDR3 nucleotides are TGCGCCAGCAGCTTTTCCCCCATCGGACAGGGGGGGGCTTACAATGAGCAGTTCTTC. Protein: CASSFSPIGQGGAYNEQFF.